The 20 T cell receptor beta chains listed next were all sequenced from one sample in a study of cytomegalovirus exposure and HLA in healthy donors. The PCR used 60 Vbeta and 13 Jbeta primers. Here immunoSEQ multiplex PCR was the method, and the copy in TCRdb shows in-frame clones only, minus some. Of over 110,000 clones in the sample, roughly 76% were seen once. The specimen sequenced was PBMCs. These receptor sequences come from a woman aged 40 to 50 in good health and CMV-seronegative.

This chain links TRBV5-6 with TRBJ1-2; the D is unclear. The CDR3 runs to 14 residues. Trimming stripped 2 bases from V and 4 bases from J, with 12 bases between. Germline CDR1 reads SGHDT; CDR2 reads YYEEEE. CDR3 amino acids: CASSLRGIGYGYTF. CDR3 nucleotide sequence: TGTGCCAGCAGCTTACGAGGGATTGGCTATGGCTACACCTTC.

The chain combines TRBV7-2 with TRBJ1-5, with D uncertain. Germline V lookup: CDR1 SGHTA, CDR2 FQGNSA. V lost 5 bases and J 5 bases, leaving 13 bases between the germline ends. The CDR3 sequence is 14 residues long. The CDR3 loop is CASSQPPVYQPQHF. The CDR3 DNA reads TGTGCCAGCAGCCAACCACCGGTTTATCAGCCCCAGCATTTT.

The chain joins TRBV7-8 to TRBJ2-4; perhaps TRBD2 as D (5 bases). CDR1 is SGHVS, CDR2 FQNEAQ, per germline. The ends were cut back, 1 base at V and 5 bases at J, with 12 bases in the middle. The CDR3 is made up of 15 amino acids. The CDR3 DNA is TGTGCCAGCAGCTTAGAGACCAGTAGCGAAAACATTCAGTACTTC. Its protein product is CASSLETSSENIQYF.

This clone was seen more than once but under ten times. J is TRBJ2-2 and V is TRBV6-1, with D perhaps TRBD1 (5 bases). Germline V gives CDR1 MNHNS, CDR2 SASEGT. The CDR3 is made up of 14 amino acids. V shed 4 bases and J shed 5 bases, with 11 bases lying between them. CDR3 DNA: TGTGCCAGCAGTGGCTTCGACAGAACCGGGGAGCTGTTTTTT. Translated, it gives CASSGFDRTGELFF.

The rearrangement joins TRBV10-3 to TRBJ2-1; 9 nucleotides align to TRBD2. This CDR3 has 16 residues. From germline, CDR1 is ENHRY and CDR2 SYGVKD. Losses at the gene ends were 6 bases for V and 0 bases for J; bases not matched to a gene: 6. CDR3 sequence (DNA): TGTGCCATCAGCGTAGCGGGGGCCAACTCCTACAATGAGCAGTTCTTC. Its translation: CAISVAGANSYNEQFF.

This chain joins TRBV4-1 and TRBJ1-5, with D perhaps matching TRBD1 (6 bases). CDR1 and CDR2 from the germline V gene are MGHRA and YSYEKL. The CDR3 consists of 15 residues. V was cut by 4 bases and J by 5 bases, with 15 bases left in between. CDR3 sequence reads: CASSPGGAVDQPQHF. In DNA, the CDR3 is TGCGCCAGCAGCCCTGGGGGGGCCGTGGATCAGCCCCAGCATTTT.

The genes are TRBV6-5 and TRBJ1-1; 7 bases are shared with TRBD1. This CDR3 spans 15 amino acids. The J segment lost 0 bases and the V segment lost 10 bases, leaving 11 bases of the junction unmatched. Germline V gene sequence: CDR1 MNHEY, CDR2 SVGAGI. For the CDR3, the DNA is TGTGCCACCAGGGCTGGGACAGAGATGAACACTGAAGCTTTCTTT. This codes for CATRAGTEMNTEAFF.

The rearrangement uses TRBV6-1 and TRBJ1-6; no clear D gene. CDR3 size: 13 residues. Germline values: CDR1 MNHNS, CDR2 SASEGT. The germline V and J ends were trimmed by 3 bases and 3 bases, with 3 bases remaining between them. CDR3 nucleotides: TGTGCCAGCAGTGACTACTATAATTCACCCCTCCACTTT. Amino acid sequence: CASSDYYNSPLHF.

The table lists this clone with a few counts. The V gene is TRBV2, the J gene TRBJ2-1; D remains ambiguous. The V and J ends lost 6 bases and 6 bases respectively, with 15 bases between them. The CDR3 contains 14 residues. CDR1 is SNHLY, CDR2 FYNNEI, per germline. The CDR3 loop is CASSKEIYGNEQFF. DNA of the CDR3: TGTGCCAGCAGCAAAGAGATCTACGGCAATGAGCAGTTCTTC.

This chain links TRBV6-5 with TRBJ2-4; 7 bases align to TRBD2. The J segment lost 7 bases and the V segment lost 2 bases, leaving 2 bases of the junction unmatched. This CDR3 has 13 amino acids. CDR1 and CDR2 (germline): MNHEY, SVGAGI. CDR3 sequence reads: CASSYNSGNIQYF. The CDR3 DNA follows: TGTGCCAGCAGTTACAATAGCGGGAACATTCAGTACTTC.

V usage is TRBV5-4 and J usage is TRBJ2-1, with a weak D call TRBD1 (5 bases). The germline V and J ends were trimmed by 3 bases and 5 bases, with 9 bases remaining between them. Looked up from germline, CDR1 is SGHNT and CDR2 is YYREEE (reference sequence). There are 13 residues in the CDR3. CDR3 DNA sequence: TGTGCCAGCAGCTCGCAGGGTGACAATGAGCAGTTCTTC. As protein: CASSSQGDNEQFF.

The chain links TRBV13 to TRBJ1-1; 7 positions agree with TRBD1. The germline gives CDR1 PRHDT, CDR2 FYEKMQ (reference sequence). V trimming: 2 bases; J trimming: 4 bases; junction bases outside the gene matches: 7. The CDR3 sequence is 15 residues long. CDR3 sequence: CASSLPQGVSTEAFF. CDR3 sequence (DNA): TGTGCCAGCAGCTTACCCCAGGGGGTCAGCACTGAAGCTTTCTTT.

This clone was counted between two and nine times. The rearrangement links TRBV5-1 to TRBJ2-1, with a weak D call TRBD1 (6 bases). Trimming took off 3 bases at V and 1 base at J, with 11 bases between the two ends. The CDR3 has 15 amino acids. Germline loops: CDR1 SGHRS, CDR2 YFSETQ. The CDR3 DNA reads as TGCGCCAGCAGCTCCCAGGGGACGTCCTACAATGAGCAGTTCTTC. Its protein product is CASSSQGTSYNEQFF.

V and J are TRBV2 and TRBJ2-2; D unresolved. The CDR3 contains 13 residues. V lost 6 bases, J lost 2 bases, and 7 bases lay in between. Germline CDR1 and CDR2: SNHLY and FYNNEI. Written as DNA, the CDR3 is TGTGCCAGCAGCGTTATAAACACCGGGGAGCTGTTTTTT. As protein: CASSVINTGELFF.

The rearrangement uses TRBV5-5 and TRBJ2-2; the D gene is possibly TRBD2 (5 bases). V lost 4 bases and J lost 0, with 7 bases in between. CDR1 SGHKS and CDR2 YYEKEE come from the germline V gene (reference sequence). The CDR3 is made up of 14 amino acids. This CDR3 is CASSRGSNTGELFF. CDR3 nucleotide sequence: TGTGCCAGCAGCCGAGGGTCGAACACCGGGGAGCTGTTTTTT.

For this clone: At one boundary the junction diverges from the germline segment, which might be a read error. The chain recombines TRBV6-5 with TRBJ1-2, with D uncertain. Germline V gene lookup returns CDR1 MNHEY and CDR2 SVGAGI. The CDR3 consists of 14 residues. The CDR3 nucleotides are TGTGCCAGCAATTACTCGAGCGGTGGATATGGCTACACCTTC. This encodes CASNYSSGGYGYTF.

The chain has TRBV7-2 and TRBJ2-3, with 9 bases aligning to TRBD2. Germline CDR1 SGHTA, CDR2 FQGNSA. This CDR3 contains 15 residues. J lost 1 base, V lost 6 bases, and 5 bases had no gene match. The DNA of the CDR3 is TGTGCCAGCAGTTCTAGCGGGGTGCGCACAGATACGCAGTATTTT. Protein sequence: CASSSSGVRTDTQYF.

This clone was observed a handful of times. Here the CDR3 reads CASRPDHLPRGNEQFF. CDR3 in DNA: TGTGCCAGTAGGCCCGACCACTTACCTCGCGGCAATGAGCAGTTCTTC. The chain has TRBV19 and TRBJ2-1; D unclear. The CDR3 is made up of 16 amino acids. Trimming took off 6 bases at V and 6 bases at J, with 21 bases between the two ends. Germline V gene data show CDR1 as LNHDA and CDR2 as SQIVND (reference sequence).

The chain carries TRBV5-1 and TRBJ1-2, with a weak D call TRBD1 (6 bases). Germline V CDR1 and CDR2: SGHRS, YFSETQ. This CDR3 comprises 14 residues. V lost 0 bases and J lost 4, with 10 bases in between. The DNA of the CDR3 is TGCGCCAGCAGCTTGGATGTACAGGGCTATGGCTACACCTTC. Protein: CASSLDVQGYGYTF.

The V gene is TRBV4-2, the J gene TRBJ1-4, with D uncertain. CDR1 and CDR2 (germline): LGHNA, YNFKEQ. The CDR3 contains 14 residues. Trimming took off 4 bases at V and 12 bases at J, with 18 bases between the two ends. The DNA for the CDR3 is TGTGCCAGCAGCCCACGCGGACTGGTGGAGGAACTGTTTTTT. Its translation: CASSPRGLVEELFF.